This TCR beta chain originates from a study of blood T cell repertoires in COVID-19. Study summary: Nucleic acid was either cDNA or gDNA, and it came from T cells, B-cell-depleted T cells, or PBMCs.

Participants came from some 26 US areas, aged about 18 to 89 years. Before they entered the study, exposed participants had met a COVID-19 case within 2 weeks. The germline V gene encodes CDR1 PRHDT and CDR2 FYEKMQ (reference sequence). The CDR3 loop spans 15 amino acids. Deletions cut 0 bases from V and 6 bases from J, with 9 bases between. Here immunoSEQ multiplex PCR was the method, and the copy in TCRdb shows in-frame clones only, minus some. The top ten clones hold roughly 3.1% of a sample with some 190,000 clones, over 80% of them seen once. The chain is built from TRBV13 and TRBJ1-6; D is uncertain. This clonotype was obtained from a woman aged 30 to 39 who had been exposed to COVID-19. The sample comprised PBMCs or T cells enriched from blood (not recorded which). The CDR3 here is CASSLGARSNSPLHF. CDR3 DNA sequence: TGTGCCAGCAGCTTAGGCGCCAGGTCTAATTCACCCCTCCACTTT. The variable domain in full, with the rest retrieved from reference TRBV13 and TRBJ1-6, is AAGVIQSPRHLIKEKRETATLKCYPIPRHDTVYWYQQGPGQDPQFLISFYEKMQSDKGSIPDRFSAQQFSDYHSELNMSSLELGDSALYFCASSLGARSNSPLHFGNGTRLTVT.